The 10 T cell receptor beta chains listed next were all sequenced from one sample in a study of control samples from healthy donors and cancer patients. TCRdb's table, derived via immunoSEQ multiplex PCR, lists solely in-frame clones and lacks some. The profile shows roughly 100,000 clones, 80% to 90% of them singletons. Specimen: PBMCs. These receptors were collected from a man in his sixties with lung cancer.

The chain combines TRBV18 with TRBJ1-6; TRBD1 might be the D (5 bases). Germline lookup yields CDR1 KGHSH and CDR2 LQKENI. Trimming pared 0 bases from V and 5 bases from J, leaving 8 bases between. The CDR3 length is 15 residues. CDR3 DNA: TGTGCCAGCTCACCACCGGGGACCGATAATTCACCCCTCCACTTT. It is translated as CASSPPGTDNSPLHF. Full variable domain (remainder filled in from reference TRBV18 and TRBJ1-6): NAGVMQNPRHLVRRRGQEARLRCSPMKGHSHVYWYRQLPEEGLKFMVYLQKENIIDESGMPKERFSAEFPKEGPSILRIQQVVRGDSAAYFCASSPPGTDNSPLHFGNGTRLTVT.

This chain links TRBV4-1 with TRBJ1-6, with D possibly matching TRBD1 (6 bases). This CDR3 contains 16 residues. V lost 1 base, J lost 7 bases, and 14 bases lay in between. Germline V lookup: CDR1 MGHRA, CDR2 YSYEKL. CDR3 region: CASSQGQAVGNSPLHF. In DNA form, the CDR3 reads TGCGCCAGCAGCCAAGGACAGGCAGTGGGGAATTCACCCCTCCACTTT.

This rearrangement joins TRBV7-9 to TRBJ2-1; 9 bases line up with TRBD1. Germline values: CDR1 SEHNR, CDR2 FQNEAQ (reference sequence). There are 16 residues in the CDR3. Trimming cost V 3 bases and J 9 bases; bases outside gene matches: 12. The DNA for the CDR3 is TGTGCCAGCAGCTTTTTTCCGGGACAGGGATTGGTTGAGCAGTTCTTC. This sequence encodes CASSFFPGQGLVEQFF.

This clone appeared once. The chain is built from TRBV10-2 and TRBJ1-1, with D unresolved. CDR1 and CDR2 from the germline V gene are WSHSY and SAAADI. The V end lost 4 bases, the J end lost 4 bases, and 4 bases lay between the germline ends. The CDR3 spans 11 residues. CDR3 sequence (DNA): TGCGCCAGCAGTGCCGCCACTGAAGCTTTCTTT. Translated, it gives CASSAATEAFF.

This clone was counted a single time. V is TRBV24-1 and J is TRBJ2-5, with 7 bases aligning to TRBD1. Germline values: CDR1 KGHDR, CDR2 SFDVKD. The CDR3 extends over 15 amino acids. J lost 5 bases, V lost 4 bases, and 9 bases had no gene match. This CDR3 reads CATSESQGSRETQYF. The CDR3 DNA reads as TGTGCCACCAGTGAGTCACAGGGGAGTAGGGAGACCCAGTACTTC.

This chain links TRBV7-8 with TRBJ1-2; D gene uncertain. V lost 5 bases to trimming and J lost 2 bases, with 3 bases between them. Germline loops: CDR1 SGHVS, CDR2 FQNEAQ. The CDR3 contains 11 residues. The CDR3 protein is CASSQNYGYTF. As DNA, the CDR3 is TGTGCCAGCAGCCAGAACTATGGCTACACCTTC. The complete variable domain, with remaining parts taken from reference TRBV7-8 and TRBJ1-2, reads GAGVSQSPRYKVAKRGQDVALRCDPISGHVSLFWYQQALGQGPEFLTYFQNEAQLDKSGLPSDRFFAERPEGSVSTLKIQRTQQEDSAVYLCASSQNYGYTFGSGTRLTVV.

This sequence joins TRBV10-3 and TRBJ2-4; 8 bases agree with TRBD1. CDR1 and CDR2 (germline): ENHRY, SYGVKD. Trimming took 4 bases from V and 4 from J; bases not matched to a gene: 0. This CDR3 has 13 amino acids. CDR3 sequence reads: CAISGQGKNIQYF. For the CDR3, the DNA is TGTGCCATCAGTGGACAGGGGAAAAACATTCAGTACTTC.

The V gene is TRBV7-9, the J gene TRBJ1-2; no clear D gene. Germline V gene data show CDR1 as SEHNR and CDR2 as FQNEAQ (reference sequence). V was cut by 4 bases and J by 3 bases, with 3 bases left in between. The length of the CDR3 is 11 residues. CDR3 amino acids: CASSYDYGYTF. In nucleotides, the CDR3 is TGTGCCAGCAGCTACGACTATGGCTACACCTTC.

In nucleotides, the CDR3 is TGCGCCAGCAGCTCACAGGGAACTTCCTACGAGCAGTACTTC. As protein: CASSSQGTSYEQYF. The chain is built from TRBV5-1 and TRBJ2-7, with D possibly matching TRBD1 (6 bases). The CDR3 totals 14 residues. Trimming left V 3 bases short and J 1 base short, with 11 bases between. The germline V gene encodes CDR1 SGHRS and CDR2 YFSETQ.

The CDR3 protein is CASSGGVAGGPDTQYF. CDR3 bases: TGTGCCAGCAGCGGCGGCGTAGCGGGGGGCCCAGATACGCAGTATTTT. The gene calls are TRBV3-1 (or the pseudogene TRBV3-2) and TRBJ2-3; 10 nucleotides align to TRBD2. The CDR3 is 16 amino acids. V gave up 5 bases and J gave up 4 bases; unmatched junction bases: 9. Germline CDR1 is LGHDT and CDR2 is YNNKEL (reference sequence).